This T cell receptor beta chain was sequenced during a study of blood T cell repertoires in COVID-19. Per the germline V gene, CDR1 is LNHDA and CDR2 is SQIVND (reference sequence). The CDR3 consists of 14 residues. V was shortened by 4 bases and J by 5 bases, with 12 bases between the two germline ends. Worth noting for this clone: This sample includes further DNA sequences coding for the same CDR3.

The repertoire was sequenced with immunoSEQ multiplex PCR; TCRdb's copy has only in-frame clones and lacks some. Altogether 95,000 to 100,000 clones are present, approximately 84% being singletons, with the ten largest covering 24%. This receptor was taken from a human donor in a cohort sampled during active COVID-19. The chain carries TRBV19 and TRBJ1-5; D call uncertain. Sequenced material: peripheral blood. The CDR3 DNA reads as TGTGCCAGTAGTAGAACAGACCGTTATCAGCCCCAGCATTTT. Amino acids: CASSRTDRYQPQHF.